This T cell receptor beta chain emerged from a study of metastatic and nonmetastatic thyroid tumors. About the research overall: Across blood and tumor or nodule tissue, repertoires from malignant and benign thyroid patients were compared with one another.

Worth noting for this clone: Its specificity is not known.

Points from the study as a whole: Malignant thyroid tumors reportedly had TCR beta diversity that was significantly higher than in benign nodules, in blood and tumor.

The CDR3 is 17 amino acids. Germline V gene sequence: CDR1 MNHEY, CDR2 SVGAGI. Germline trimming cut 1 base from V and 3 bases from J; bases unmatched to any gene: 5. Per the study methods: Between-group CDR3 differences, defined by clinicopathological status, yielded a distant-metastasis classifier for papillary thyroid cancer. TCRdb re-clonotyped the PCR reads via MiXCR. These V and J calls derive from TCRdb rather than the authors' analysis. The table has more than 10,000 clones, 30% to 35% seen once; the top ten hold roughly 12%. All patients were treatment-naive before thyroid surgery. Sequenced sample: tumor tissue. This TCR came from a male donor with papillary thyroid cancer or a benign thyroid nodule (not recorded which). Some clones in this sample may be carry-over from other donors' samples. The chain recombines TRBV6-5 with TRBJ2-1, with 11 positions matching TRBD2. The CDR3 DNA is TGTGCCAGCAGTTACTATAGACTAGCGGGGTACTACAATGAGCAGTTCTTC. Translating gives CASSYYRLAGYYNEQFF.